The TCR beta chain under discussion was sequenced for a study of T-cell reconstitution after alpha-beta-depleted transplantation in children. V was trimmed by 6 bases and J by 9 bases, leaving 15 bases between them. Germline values: CDR1 KGHSH, CDR2 LQKENI. The CDR3 runs to 13 residues. This clonotype has more than one count but fewer than ten. Its antigen is unidentified. Findings and caveats of the study: Approximately two months post-transplant, alpha-beta T cells reportedly originated from several hundred expanded graft clones.

Construction of the TCRbeta library involved unique molecular identifiers. TCRdb redid the calling of the PCR reads with MiXCR, one entry per CDR3 protein. The sample includes some 830,000 distinct CDR3 sequences, 15% to 20% of them seen just once. The source was PBMCs, mostly from graft donor cells, collected 360 days after TCRalphabeta/CD19-depleted stem cell transplant. The receptor comes from a male patient aged 5 to 17 who had a stem cell transplant for acute lymphoblastic leukemia, so the T cells may come from the graft donor. This chain connects TRBV18 to TRBJ2-1, with D hard to call. The CDR3 sequence: CASSASGYGEQFF. The CDR3 region has the DNA TGTGCCAGCTCGGCGTCAGGTTACGGTGAGCAGTTCTTC.